This T cell receptor beta chain originates from a study of breast tumors, draining lymph nodes, adjacent tissues. In this sample, this clonotype turned up many times. The antigen is undetermined. Germline V gene sequence: CDR1 GTSNPN, CDR2 SVGIG (reference sequence). The CDR3 loop spans 14 amino acids. V lost 0 bases, J lost 4 bases, and 10 bases lay in between. Study-level results: Compared with basal-like, luminal-like tumors shared significantly more repertoire with nontumor tissue. Tumor T cell lymph node origin was a supported hypothesis, not proven. Tumor repertoires ranked between lymph nodes and nontumor tissue in diversity, with V and J gene preferences.

One entry per CDR3 protein, called by TCRdb with MiXCR from the multiplex PCR reads. The repertoire holds 100,000 or so distinct CDR3 sequences, with 20% to 25% as singletons. Samples came from axillary lymph nodes draining the breast cancer. The receptor comes from a female donor with breast cancer. Some clones in this sample may be carry-over from other donors' samples. The sample consisted of axillary lymph node tissue. The rearrangement joins TRBV30 to TRBJ1-5; possible D gene TRBD1, 6 bases. CDR3 coding DNA: TGTGCCTGGAGTGTAGGCAGGGGTAATCAGCCCCAGCATTTT. Translating gives CAWSVGRGNQPQHF.